The T cell receptor (beta chain) under discussion was sequenced for a study of blood T cell repertoires in COVID-19. For the study at large: T cells, B-cell-depleted T cells, or PBMCs provided the cDNA or gDNA that served as material.

Under the authors' procedure: From reference gene primer amplification, estimates of nucleated cell counts were derived. TCRdb's copy holds only in-frame clones and misses some; the assay was immunoSEQ multiplex PCR. The DNA gave D and trimming, while V, J and clone size come from that table. The repertoire holds some 90,000 clones, 80% seen once, with around a tenth in the top ten. The CDR3 runs 16 residues. This clone was detected a few times. The sequence was obtained from a woman in her 70s with acute or convalescent COVID-19. The sequencing input was peripheral blood. The chain carries TRBV21-1 and TRBJ2-6; TRBD1 is taken as the D call from the table, unchecked against the DNA. TRBV21-1 is described as a pseudogene. The CDR3 DNA reads as TGTGCCAGCAGCAAAAGACAGGGGGCTGGGGCCAACGTCCTGACTTTC. Translating gives CASSKRQGAGANVLTF.